The clone carrying this T cell receptor beta chain appeared many times. The antigen is unknown. This specimen belongs to a study of CD8 T cells in ankylosing spondylitis. Notes on the study in general: Within peripheral blood, clones linked to disease were CD8+ and relatively rare.

Generation of TCR beta libraries employed quantitative 5'-RACE incorporating molecular barcodes. One entry per CDR3 protein, called by TCRdb with MiXCR from the 5' RACE reads. Here the sample spans about 130,000 distinct CDR3 sequences, about 7% being singletons. This CDR3 has 14 residues. V lost 3 bases and J lost 2, with 9 bases in between. The material sequenced was blood, either unsorted or a sorted T cell fraction (not recorded which). This TCR was sampled from a female donor with ankylosing spondylitis or in good health (not recorded which). The genes are TRBV12-3 or TRBV12-4 and TRBJ2-3; D gene ambiguous. Here the CDR3 reads CASSFFTATDTQYF. Written as DNA, the CDR3 is TGTGCCAGCAGTTTTTTCACCGCCACAGATACGCAGTATTTT.